This T cell receptor beta chain was recorded in a study of response to subunit inactivated influenza vaccine. Via MiXCR, TCRdb re-called the RT-PCR reads, giving one row per CDR3 protein. The sample has 700,000 to 900,000 distinct CDR3 sequences; around 21% are singletons. Findings and caveats of the study: With each seasonal influenza vaccination, the authors suggested, few new T cells are recruited.

This CDR3 contains 18 residues. Germline CDR1 and CDR2: SGHRS and YFSETQ. Germline trimming cut 0 bases from V and 0 bases from J; bases unmatched to any gene: 4. This clonotype was recorded once. Its specificity is not known. The specimen was PBMCs from blood, collected roughly 5 days after vaccination. The origin of this receptor is a man in his forties or fifties who received an inactivated influenza vaccine. The chain carries TRBV5-1 and TRBJ2-1, with 12 bases aligning to TRBD2. The CDR3 DNA follows: TGCGCCAGCAGCTTGGGCCCTAGCGGGGGGGCCTCCTACAATGAGCAGTTCTTC. Translating gives CASSLGPSGGASYNEQFF.